A single sample gave rise to the 24 T cell receptor beta chains below, sequenced in a study of cytotoxic CD8 clonotypes in ibrutinib-treated CLL. The data were produced by immunoSEQ multiplex PCR, yet TCRdb's version contains in-frame clones alone and is incomplete. This sample has 250,000 to 350,000 clones, with roughly 76% found just once. The sample was PBMCs, taken at disease progression, from a patient treated with ibrutinib. These receptors all come from a human donor with chronic lymphocytic leukemia.

The chain has TRBV9 and TRBJ2-3; possibly TRBD2 for D (6 bases). V dropped 4 bases and J dropped 4 bases, with 13 bases sitting between them. This CDR3 spans 14 amino acids. Germline loops: CDR1 SGDLS, CDR2 YYNGEE. This CDR3 is CASSTEGRPDTQYF. CDR3 bases: TGTGCCAGCAGCACGGAGGGGCGGCCAGATACGCAGTATTTT.

This clone turned up a few times. The V and J genes are TRBV11-2 and TRBJ1-6; TRBD1 matches at 9 bases. Trimming cost V 3 bases and J 12 bases; bases outside gene matches: 9. The germline V gene encodes CDR1 SGHAT and CDR2 FQNNGV. The CDR3 is made up of 15 amino acids. CDR3 loop: CASSLDGTGFEPLHF. CDR3 bases: TGTGCCAGCAGCTTGGACGGGACAGGGTTCGAACCCCTCCACTTT.

The chain uses TRBV7-8 and TRBJ1-2; 7 bases are a match to TRBD1. The CDR3 is 15 residues long. Trimming took 5 bases from V and 7 from J; bases not matched to a gene: 13. Germline values: CDR1 SGHVS, CDR2 FQNEAQ. This chain's CDR3 is CASSPQGGKGSGYTF. The CDR3, as DNA: TGTGCCAGCAGCCCCCAGGGGGGTAAAGGTTCTGGCTACACCTTC. Full variable domain (rest looked up from reference TRBV7-8 and TRBJ1-2): GAGVSQSPRYKVAKRGQDVALRCDPISGHVSLFWYQQALGQGPEFLTYFQNEAQLDKSGLPSDRFFAERPEGSVSTLKIQRTQQEDSAVYLCASSPQGGKGSGYTFGSGTRLTVV.

V usage is TRBV15 and J usage is TRBJ1-6; D might be TRBD1 (5 bases). The V end lost 6 bases, the J end lost 7 bases, and 16 bases lay between the germline ends. CDR3 length: 15 amino acids. CDR1 and CDR2 from the germline V gene are LNHNV and YYDKDF (reference sequence). CDR3 region: CATRPTKGPNSPLHF. CDR3 in DNA: TGTGCCACCAGGCCCACGAAGGGGCCCAATTCACCCCTCCACTTT.

V gene TRBV21-1 combines with J gene TRBJ2-1; the table's D call TRBD1 went unverified against the DNA. TRBV21-1 is designated a pseudogene. This CDR3 is built from 13 residues. CDR3 coding DNA: TGTGCCAGCAGTTCGACAGGGGGCAATGAGCAGTTCTTC. The encoded protein is CASSSTGGNEQFF.

This chain links TRBV11-2 with TRBJ2-3; D might be TRBD2 (7 bases). CDR1 and CDR2 (germline): SGHAT, FQNNGV. This CDR3 comprises 15 residues. Trimming pared 1 base from V and 4 bases from J, leaving 12 bases between. The CDR3 loop reads CASSLVGGAPDTQYF. The CDR3 DNA reads TGTGCCAGCAGCTTAGTAGGGGGGGCTCCAGATACGCAGTATTTT.

This clone was recorded only once. The V call is TRBV5-6, the J call TRBJ1-5; 7 bases map to TRBD1. Germline CDR1 SGHDT, CDR2 YYEEEE. V was clipped by 4 bases and J by 0 bases; unmatched bases: 7. The CDR3 consists of 16 residues. The DNA of the CDR3 is TGTGCCAGCAGCCTACAGACAGGGTATAGCAATCAGCCCCAGCATTTT. Its protein is CASSLQTGYSNQPQHF.

This chain links TRBV7-2 with TRBJ1-1; 8 bases line up with TRBD1. This CDR3 has 17 amino acids. From germline, CDR1 is SGHTA and CDR2 FQGNSA. V gave up 2 bases and J gave up 7 bases; unmatched junction bases: 15. The CDR3 DNA sequence: TGTGCCAGCAGCTTATCTCGCGGGACAGGAGAATATGTTGAAGCTTTCTTT. Residues: CASSLSRGTGEYVEAFF.

A few counts support this clone. The V and J genes are TRBV15 and TRBJ2-3, with 8 nucleotides matching TRBD1. V trimming: 0 bases; J trimming: 4 bases; junction bases outside the gene matches: 9. Germline V gene sequence: CDR1 LNHNV, CDR2 YYDKDF (reference sequence). The CDR3 sequence is 17 residues long. CDR3 bases: TGTGCCACCAGCAGAGAACTACCAGGGGGCCTACCAGATACGCAGTATTTT. This encodes CATSRELPGGLPDTQYF. Full variable domain (rest looked up from reference TRBV15 and TRBJ2-3): DAMVIQNPRYQVTQFGKPVTLSCSQTLNHNVMYWYQQKSSQAPKLLFHYYDKDFNNEADTPDNFQSRRPNTSFCFLDIRSPGLGDTAMYLCATSRELPGGLPDTQYFGPGTRLTVL.

V and J are TRBV7-3 and TRBJ1-5; 10 nucleotides agree with TRBD1. The germline V gene encodes CDR1 SGHTA and CDR2 FQGTGA. The CDR3 length is 18 residues. J lost 0 bases, V lost 5 bases, and 10 bases had no gene match. The CDR3 DNA reads as TGTGCCAGCAGCCCCCCCGGGACAGGGGACAATAGCAATCAGCCCCAGCATTTT. Protein product: CASSPPGTGDNSNQPQHF.

The chain carries TRBV4-1 and TRBJ1-2; TRBD1 is a possible D gene (5 bases). The germline gives CDR1 MGHRA, CDR2 YSYEKL. This CDR3 is built from 22 residues. Trimming cost V 0 bases and J 9 bases, with 38 bases left between them. CDR3 residues: CASSQDSFREQMGVRKVLSYTF. DNA of the CDR3: TGCGCCAGCAGCCAAGATAGTTTCAGGGAACAAATGGGTGTGCGGAAAGTCCTAAGCTACACCTTC.

The chain carries TRBV28 and TRBJ2-5; D might be TRBD1 (5 bases). Trimming took 4 bases from V and 2 from J, leaving 20 bases between them. The CDR3 consists of 17 residues. Germline CDR1 and CDR2: MDHEN and SYDVKM. Here the CDR3 reads CASSSPTWGSQQETQYF. The CDR3 DNA reads TGTGCCAGCAGTTCACCGACGTGGGGCTCCCAACAAGAGACCCAGTACTTC.

There are a few counts of this clone. Since a much larger clone is just one base distant, this may be a read error. V gene TRBV7-9 combines with J gene TRBJ1-5; D is unclear. Germline CDR1 SEHNR, CDR2 FQNEAQ (reference sequence). With 1 base removed from V and 7 bases from J, the gap between germline ends came to 5 bases. This CDR3 contains 12 residues. The CDR3 region is CASSLGFQPQHF. The CDR3 nucleotides are TGTGCCAGCAGCTTAGGTTTCCAGCCCCAGCATTTT.

This clone was seen just once. Other nucleotide sequences in the sample specify the same CDR3. CDR3 amino acids: CASSTRQGNQPQHF. CDR3 nucleotides: TGTGCCAGTAGTACCAGACAGGGCAATCAGCCCCAGCATTTT. The genes are TRBV19 and TRBJ1-5; D possibly corresponds to TRBD1 (6 bases). Germline CDR1 is LNHDA and CDR2 is SQIVND (reference sequence). The CDR3 extends over 14 amino acids. V was pared by 4 bases and J by 2 bases, with 9 bases between.

The chain is built from TRBV7-9 and TRBJ2-7; D is possibly TRBD1 (5 bases). The germline CDR1 and CDR2 sequences are SEHNR and FQNEAQ (reference sequence). V gave up 5 bases and J gave up 0 bases, with 14 bases separating them. The CDR3 spans 15 residues. CDR3 residues: CASSPPDKISYEQYF. In nucleotides, the CDR3 is TGTGCCAGCAGCCCCCCGGACAAGATCTCCTACGAGCAGTACTTC.

This rearrangement joins TRBV13 to TRBJ2-7; 7 bases are a match to TRBD1. V lost 5 bases and J lost 2; bases outside the gene matches: 3. The CDR3 loop spans 13 amino acids. The germline gives CDR1 PRHDT, CDR2 FYEKMQ (reference sequence). Written as DNA, the CDR3 is TGTGCCAGCAGCCCTGGGACAGCCTACGAGCAGTACTTC. Amino acid sequence: CASSPGTAYEQYF.

The CDR3 sequence is CASSGPTSGSPFTDTQYF. CDR3 nucleotides: TGTGCCAGCAGCGGCCCGACTAGCGGGAGTCCCTTCACAGATACGCAGTATTTT. The chain joins TRBV11-2 to TRBJ2-3, with TRBD2 matching over 12 bases. There are 18 residues in the CDR3. V lost 5 bases to trimming and J lost 2 bases; unmatched junction nucleotides: 11. Germline V gene data show CDR1 as SGHAT and CDR2 as FQNNGV.

The chain joins TRBV12-2 to TRBJ1-4. TRBV12-2 is classified as a pseudogene. The CDR3 contains 15 residues. The CDR3 DNA follows: TGTGCAAGTCGCTTAGGGGAGGGGGCGGTAAAAAAACTGTTTTTT. Translating gives CASRLGEGAVKKLFF.

V gene TRBV2 combines with J gene TRBJ2-3; D is possibly TRBD2 (7 bases). V was pared by 4 bases and J by 5 bases, with 13 bases between. The CDR3 contains 14 residues. Germline V gene sequence: CDR1 SNHLY, CDR2 FYNNEI. The CDR3 reads CASSGLRGGDTQYF. The CDR3 DNA follows: TGTGCCAGCAGTGGTCTGAGGGGGGGAGATACGCAGTATTTT.

The V and J genes are TRBV4-1 and TRBJ1-1; D gene uncertain. Trimming stripped 3 bases from V and 6 bases from J, with 20 bases between. From germline, CDR1 is MGHRA and CDR2 YSYEKL. The CDR3 spans 16 residues. The CDR3 reads CASSQVGWAYTAEAFF. The CDR3 nucleotides are TGCGCCAGCAGCCAGGTGGGGTGGGCTTACACGGCTGAAGCTTTCTTT.

This clone was counted a few times. This sequence joins TRBV7-2 and TRBJ1-3; a weak D match, TRBD1 (6 bases). Germline V gives CDR1 SGHTA, CDR2 FQGNSA. Trimming left V 1 base short and J 4 bases short, with 8 bases between. The length of the CDR3 is 14 residues. The CDR3 loop reads CASSLDRAGNTIYF. The CDR3 region has the DNA TGTGCCAGCAGCTTAGACAGGGCAGGAAACACCATATATTTT.

The J gene is TRBJ2-1, the V gene TRBV2; a weak D match, TRBD2 (5 bases). V lost 5 bases to trimming and J lost 8 bases, with 10 bases between them. CDR1 SNHLY and CDR2 FYNNEI come from the germline V gene. The CDR3 covers 12 residues. The DNA for the CDR3 is TGTGCCAGCAGTTCCGACTATGATGAGCAGTTCTTC. This encodes CASSSDYDEQFF.

V is TRBV7-9 and J is TRBJ2-7, with a possible D match to TRBD1 (6 bases). With 0 bases removed from V and 3 bases from J, the gap between germline ends came to 18 bases. The CDR3 contains 17 residues. The germline V gene encodes CDR1 SEHNR and CDR2 FQNEAQ (reference sequence). CDR3 in DNA: TGTGCCAGCAGCTTAGCGAGGGACACCCGTAGTGGCTACGAGCAGTACTTC. Translated: CASSLARDTRSGYEQYF.

The rearrangement joins TRBV10-3 to TRBJ2-1; 14 bases match TRBD2. CDR1 ENHRY and CDR2 SYGVKD come from the germline V gene. The CDR3 totals 18 residues. The V gene end was trimmed by 8 bases and the J gene end by 0 bases; junction bases not matched to a gene: 9. The CDR3 DNA sequence: TGTGCCATCCAAGGACTAGCGGGAGGCCGGAGCTCCTACAATGAGCAGTTCTTC. Translated: CAIQGLAGGRSSYNEQFF.